This note documents a single T cell receptor (beta chain) sequence. These data come from a study of blood T cell repertoires in COVID-19. Overall study: In each case, the material was cDNA or gDNA derived from T cells, B-cell-depleted T cells, or PBMCs.

Only in-frame clones appear in the TCRdb table, and some are missing; sequencing was by immunoSEQ multiplex PCR. Here the sample spans 200,000 to 250,000 clones, around 80% being singletons. This CDR3 spans 16 amino acids. CDR1 and CDR2 (germline): MGHRA, YSYEKL. Trimming cost V 0 bases and J 7 bases; bases outside gene matches: 7. This TCR was sampled from a human donor in a cohort sampled during active COVID-19. Material for sequencing was peripheral blood. The V call is TRBV4-1, the J call TRBJ1-2, with 11 bases aligning to TRBD1. The CDR3 spells CASSQDWDRGFIGYTF. CDR3 in DNA: TGCGCCAGCAGCCAAGATTGGGACAGGGGGTTTATTGGCTACACCTTC.